This entry lists 5 T cell receptor beta chains sequenced from one sample in a study of blood T cell repertoires in COVID-19. The protocol was immunoSEQ multiplex PCR, while the TCRdb copy is restricted to in-frame clones and leaves out a portion. The table has about 240,000 clones, 80% to 90% seen once. The sample taken for sequencing was peripheral blood. The receptors shown here come from a man in his sixties with acute or convalescent COVID-19.

V usage is TRBV29-1 and J usage is TRBJ1-3; D is possibly TRBD1 (6 bases). The CDR3 totals 14 residues. Germline V gene sequence: CDR1 SQVTM, CDR2 ANQGSEA. V was pared by 4 bases and J by 3 bases, with 13 bases between. The CDR3 sequence is CSVGGGTHGNTIYF. CDR3 nucleotide sequence: TGCAGCGTTGGGGGGGGCACGCATGGAAACACCATATATTTT.

The J gene is TRBJ2-7, the V gene TRBV10-3; D is ambiguous. The CDR3 has 12 amino acids. Germline V gives CDR1 ENHRY, CDR2 SYGVKD. V was clipped by 4 bases and J by 2 bases, with 6 bases between them. The CDR3 nucleotides are TGTGCCATCAGTGCCCAAACCTACGAGCAGTACTTC. Translation gives CAISAQTYEQYF.

The gene calls are TRBV28 and TRBJ2-1; possibly TRBD2 for D (6 bases). There are 14 residues in the CDR3. Trimming cost V 8 bases and J 10 bases, with 21 bases left between them. Germline CDR1 and CDR2: MDHEN and SYDVKM. The CDR3 DNA reads as TGTGCCAGCGGGATAACCAGGGACTTCGGAGAGCAGTTCTTC. Translated: CASGITRDFGEQFF. The full variable domain, with the rest looked up from reference TRBV28 and TRBJ2-1, is DVKVTQSSRYLVKRTGEKVFLECVQDMDHENMFWYRQDPGLGLRLIYFSYDVKMKEKGDIPEGYSVSREKKERFSLILESASTNQTSMYLCASGITRDFGEQFFGPGTRLTVL.

The V call is TRBV3-1 (or the pseudogene TRBV3-2), the J call TRBJ1-3; D may be TRBD1 (6 bases). This CDR3 region has 15 residues. CDR1 is LGHDT, CDR2 YNNKEL, per germline (reference sequence). V gave up 6 bases and J gave up 3 bases, with 15 bases separating them. CDR3 bases: TGTGCCAGCAGTCCCATAGGGGGTGGTGGAAACACCATATATTTT. Amino acid sequence: CASSPIGGGGNTIYF.

The sample holds a few counts of this clone. The chain employs TRBV11-3 and TRBJ1-6; D not certain. The CDR3 has 14 residues. CDR1 SGHNT and CDR2 YENEEA come from the germline V gene. V gave up 7 bases and J gave up 0 bases, with 7 bases separating them. This CDR3 reads CASTSSSYNSPLHF. CDR3 in DNA: TGTGCCAGCACCTCGAGCTCCTATAATTCACCCCTCCACTTT.